The present T cell receptor beta chain was sequenced within a study of OX40 agonist ivuxolimab in advanced cancers. For the wider study: Ivuxolimab was an agonistic, fully human IgG2 monoclonal antibody directed against OX40 (CD134), a costimulatory receptor. In the dose-escalation cohort, about four fifths of patients were male, and the mean age was 60 years with a range of 23 to 79. Peripheral TCRbeta sequencing aimed to test whether ivuxolimab altered TCR sequence diversity and caused clonal T-cell expansion. The paper describes the monotherapy dose-escalation part (N of about 52 patients) of the phase I trial of ivuxolimab. Among the roughly 50 dose-escalation patients, around 20 had hepatocellular carcinoma, about 15 melanoma, 9 renal cell carcinoma and 9 head and neck cancer. Prior anti-PD-1, anti-PD-L1 or anti-CTLA-4 therapy was permitted, and approximately 41% of dose-escalation patients had received checkpoint inhibitors. Partial responses occurred in three dose-escalation patients, of whom one had hepatocellular carcinoma and two had cutaneous melanoma. Intravenous ivuxolimab was administered to patients every 2 weeks at six dose levels: 0.01, 0.1, 0.3, 1.5, 3 and 10 mg/kg. Paper-wide results and their limitations: Low levels of normalized T-cell clonal expansion were also shown by some nonresponding patients. After ivuxolimab, more expanded clones were found on average in CD8+ T cells than in CD4+ T cells. The antigen specificity of the clonally expanded peripheral T cells was not determined. Clonal expansion of both CD4+ and CD8+ blood T cells was observed from baseline to week 6 at doses 0.1 to 3.0 mg/kg. In the 0.1-3.0 mg/kg groups, partial responders were among the patients with the lowest normalized peripheral clonal expansion, particularly in CD8+ T cells.

The cysteine opens and the phenylalanine closes a CDR3 of 12 amino acids. CDR3 DNA only is kept here, 36 bases in frame from base 1. Trimming removed 5 bases from V and 8 bases from J; the gene matches leave 4 bases unexplained. CDR1 and CDR2, looked up from the germline V gene, are ENHRY and SYGVKD. Patients with a history of autoimmune disease or receiving systemic immunosuppression were excluded from the trial. In every dose cohort, peripheral blood was drawn for TCR sequencing at baseline, cycle 4 day 1, and cycle 7 day 1. The samples were taken from a phase I, first-in-human, multicenter, open-label dose-escalation trial of ivuxolimab. Adults with locally advanced or metastatic melanoma, renal cell carcinoma, hepatocellular carcinoma or head and neck squamous cell carcinoma were enrolled in the trial. CD4+ and CD8+ T cells were sorted separately from peripheral blood before TCR sequencing. Of note for this clone: What antigen it recognizes has not been identified. No base-level quality is on record; no much larger clone is a single base apart.

Genomic DNA was isolated from the sorted cells so that the TCRbeta CDR3 region could be sequenced. TCRbeta CDR3 regions were sequenced using the immunoSEQ Assay. As stored in TCRdb, this immuneACCESS dataset retains in-frame rearrangements with V and J assigned. A fraction of the clones does not appear; measured against another copy, unresolved V genes explain less than half of the discrepancy, and the remainder lacks a known reason. The sample includes around 140,000 clones, with about 93% observed a single time. 1% of the sample is held by the ten biggest clonotypes. Material: CD4+ or CD8+ T cells sorted from blood, obtained in a trial of the OX40 agonist ivuxolimab. This TCR came from an adult with an advanced solid tumor such as melanoma, head and neck, liver or kidney cancer. The sequence links TRBV10-3 to TRBJ1-2; TRBD1 aligns with 8 central bases. Read as DNA, the sequence is TGTGCCATCAGTCCGGACAGGGTGGGCTACACCTTC. Protein translation: CAISPDRVGYTF.